This T cell receptor beta chain is drawn from a study of PD-L1 blockade in urothelial cancer (dated by TCRdb to about 2017). Looking at the study overall: Every patient began therapy in 2014 and was given atezolizumab 1,200 mg intravenously every 3 weeks. About nine tenths of the roughly 29 patients were identified as males with urothelial cancer of bladder origin, and a prior smoking history was reported by 18 of 29 patients. An ECOG performance status of 0 or 1 was recorded for the patients, and 0 to 3 prior chemotherapy regimens had been received by the patients. Blood samples were analyzed 3 weeks after the start of treatment (second dose) and 6 weeks after the start of treatment. Blood samples gave a median of 141,255 T cells and tens of thousands of unique TCRs, with a median clonality of approximately 0.08. The study was an exploratory multi-omic analysis of somatic, immune and clinical correlates of response to PD-L1 blockade with atezolizumab in urothelial cancer. Pretreatment tumor samples, along with matched peripheral blood serially collected before and after atezolizumab treatment, were subjected to TCR sequencing. Progression-free survival longer than 6 months counted as durable clinical benefit, and TCR features were additionally tested against both progression-free and overall survival. In the same patients, whole exome sequencing and RNA sequencing of pretreatment tumors were performed in addition to TCR sequencing. About 10 patients achieved durable clinical benefit and some 21 did not. Around 29 patients had pretreatment blood TCR-seq, around 25 had at least one posttreatment blood collection, and around 25 had tumor TCR-seq.

Synthetic TCR analog templates were spiked into each PCR to estimate absolute template abundance from read counts. TCRbeta CDR3 regions were amplified from genomic DNA with bias-controlled V and J gene primers using the immunoSEQ assay. Rearranged TCRbeta segments were sequenced at approximately 20X coverage. Per the authors' processing: Clustering was used to correct sequencing errors, and CDR3s were annotated against IMGT so that V, D and J genes could be assigned. Out-of-frame and stop-codon sequences were excluded, and only productive TCRbeta rearrangements were used in downstream analyses. Clonality was computed as one minus Shannon entropy normalized by the log of the number of unique productive sequences. Clones differing between time points or between blood and tumor were identified using Fisher's exact test with Benjamini-Hochberg correction, with an adjusted p below 0.01 applied as the threshold. TCRdb limited this immuneACCESS table to in-frame rearrangements with V and J called. A share of clones is missing; checked studies link under half to unresolved V genes, and the rest is unexplained. V and J calls and clone size follow that table, whereas D and trimming were derived from the DNA. The sample has roughly 130,000 clones on record, 65% to 85% of them singletons. In total, the top ten clones hold roughly 3.5% of the sample.

In light of the paper, this sample's time point label describes: pretreatment peripheral blood. A total of around 30 patients with locally advanced or metastatic urothelial carcinoma, treated at Memorial Sloan Kettering on a trial protocol, made up the cohort. Peripheral blood mononuclear cells were collected from each patient pretreatment and during treatment, giving between 1 and 8 total time points per patient. The Qiagen DNeasy Blood extraction kit was used to purify genomic DNA from total PBMCs and tumor samples. PBMCs were collected pretreatment and during treatment, and were isolated and stored as previously described. A note on this clone: The clone's antigen remains unknown. Per-nucleotide qualities are absent, and no much larger clonotype sits a single base away.

Points the paper makes about the study in general: Improved progression-free and overall survival was associated with having pretreatment peripheral blood TCR clonality below the median. Patients with durable benefit showed greater expansion of tumor-associated TCR clones in peripheral blood 3 weeks after starting treatment (n ≈ 21, p = 0.022). Because the sample size was small (n ≈ 30) and many exploratory analyses were performed, the results are intended to be hypothesis-generating.

The receptor's source is a man aged 50-59 years with urothelial cancer. The specimen was PBMCs, collected around atezolizumab (anti-PD-L1) treatment.

The CDR3 here reads CASSQDPLTGLGYYNEQFF. The DNA is as follows: TGCGCCAGCAGCCAAGATCCGCTTACGGGACTAGGTTATTACAATGAGCAGTTCTTC. The chain links TRBV4-1 with TRBJ2-1; 8 central bases correspond to TRBD2. Unmatched junction bases come to 14, with V trimmed by 0 bases and J by 4 bases. The germline V gene sets CDR1 to MGHRA and CDR2 to YSYEKL. The CDR3, cysteine through phenylalanine, is 19 amino acids long. Solely the CDR3 DNA is kept, with 57 bases framed from the first base.